This T cell receptor beta chain was sequenced in a study of T-cell memory formation after mild COVID-19. As for the study in general: Largely donor-specific sequence clusters came from a couple of donors. Study results and limitations: There was a balanced CD4/CD8 profile in clones contracting day 15 to 85, and later expanders leaned CD4+. In pre-infection memory, a portion of responding clones appeared, which suggested that cross-reactive memory joined. Second-wave clones reaching peak frequency on day 37 lacked confirmed SARS-CoV-2 specificity.

With regard to this clonotype: What it binds is not known.

Germline V gene sequence: CDR1 SGHNT, CDR2 YENEEA. V was cut by 2 bases and J by 5 bases, with 19 bases left in between. The CDR3 contains 16 residues. TCRdb re-called the 5' RACE reads with MiXCR, one entry per CDR3 protein. Among 550,000 to 700,000 distinct CDR3 sequences listed, around 15% were seen once. What was sequenced was PBMCs or a T cell subset sorted from them (not recorded which). The receptor comes from an adult woman who had mild COVID-19 (a few samples of this study predate the infection). Cell type and time point are not known. The chain links TRBV11-3 to TRBJ2-7; D possibly uses TRBD1 or TRBD2 (5 bases each). CDR3 protein: CASSLFLGGSVDEQYF. CDR3 nucleotides: TGTGCCAGCAGCTTATTTCTTGGGGGAAGTGTGGACGAGCAGTACTTC. The variable domain in full, completed from reference TRBV11-3 and TRBJ2-7, reads EAGVVQSPRYKIIEKKQPVAFWCNPISGHNTLYWYLQNLGQGPELLIRYENEEAVDDSQLPKDRFSAERLKGVDSTLKIQPAELGDSAVYLCASSLFLGGSVDEQYFGPGTRLTVT.